This T cell receptor (beta chain) originates from a study of blood T cell repertoires in COVID-19. TCRdb's copy holds only in-frame clones and misses some; the assay was immunoSEQ multiplex PCR. Of about 220,000 clones listed, over 75% are singletons. The V gene's germline CDR1 is MNHEY and CDR2 SMNVEV (reference sequence). This CDR3 is built from 16 residues. V was cut by 7 bases and J by 2 bases, with 18 bases left in between. The TCR sequence derives from a man aged 40-49 years with active or convalescent COVID-19. The chain links TRBV27 to TRBJ2-1, with a weak D call TRBD2 (6 bases). Source material: peripheral blood. CDR3 DNA sequence: TGTGCCAGCACCGGCATCGGGCGGGGTACCTACAATGAGCAGTTCTTC. Its translation: CASTGIGRGTYNEQFF.